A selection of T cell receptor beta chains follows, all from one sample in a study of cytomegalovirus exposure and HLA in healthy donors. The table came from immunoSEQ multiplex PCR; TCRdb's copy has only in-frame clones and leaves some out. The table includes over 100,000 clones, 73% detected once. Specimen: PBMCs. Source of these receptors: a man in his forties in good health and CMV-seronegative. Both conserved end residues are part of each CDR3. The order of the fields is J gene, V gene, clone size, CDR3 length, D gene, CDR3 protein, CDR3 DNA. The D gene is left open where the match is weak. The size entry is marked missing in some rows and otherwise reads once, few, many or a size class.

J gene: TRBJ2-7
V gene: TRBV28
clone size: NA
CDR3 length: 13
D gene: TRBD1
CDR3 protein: CASSFQGADEQYF
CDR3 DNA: TGTGCCAGCAGTTTCCAGGGGGCTGACGAGCAGTACTTC

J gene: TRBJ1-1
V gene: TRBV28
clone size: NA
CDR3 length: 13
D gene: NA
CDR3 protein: CASSSRGNTEAFF
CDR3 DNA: TGTGCCAGCAGTTCCAGGGGCAACACTGAAGCTTTCTTT

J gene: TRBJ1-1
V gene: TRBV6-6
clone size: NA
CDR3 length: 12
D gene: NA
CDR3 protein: CASFPGSLEAFF
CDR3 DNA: TGTGCCAGTTTTCCGGGGAGCCTCGAAGCTTTCTTT

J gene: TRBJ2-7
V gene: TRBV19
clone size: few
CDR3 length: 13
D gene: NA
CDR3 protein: CASSIEGSYEQYF
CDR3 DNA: TGTGCCAGTAGTATTGAGGGCTCCTACGAGCAGTACTTC

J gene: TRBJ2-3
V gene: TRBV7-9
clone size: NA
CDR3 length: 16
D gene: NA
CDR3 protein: CASSTPLDSLRDTQYF
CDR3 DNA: TGTGCCAGCAGCACCCCCCTGGACTCCCTCCGGGATACGCAGTATTTT

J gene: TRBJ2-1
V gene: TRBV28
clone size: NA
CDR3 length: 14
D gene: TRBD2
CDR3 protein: CASSLAGGSNEQFF
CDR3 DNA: TGTGCCAGCAGTCTAGCGGGGGGGTCCAATGAGCAGTTCTTC

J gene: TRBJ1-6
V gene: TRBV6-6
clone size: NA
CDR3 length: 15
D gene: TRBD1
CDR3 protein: CASSYLRGRNSPLHF
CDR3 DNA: TGTGCCAGCAGTTACCTCAGGGGGCGAAATTCACCCCTCCACTTT

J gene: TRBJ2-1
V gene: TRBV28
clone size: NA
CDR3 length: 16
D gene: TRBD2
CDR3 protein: CASTISRGGLGAEQFF
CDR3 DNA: TGTGCCAGCACCATCTCGCGGGGGGGCCTTGGGGCTGAGCAGTTCTTC

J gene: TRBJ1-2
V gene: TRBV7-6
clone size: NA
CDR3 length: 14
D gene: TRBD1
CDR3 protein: CASSLEAGGYGYTF
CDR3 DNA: TGTGCCAGCAGCTTAGAGGCAGGGGGCTATGGCTACACCTTC

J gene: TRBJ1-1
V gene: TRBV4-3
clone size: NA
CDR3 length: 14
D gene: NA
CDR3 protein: CASSLQDRNTEAFF
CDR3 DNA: TGCGCCAGCAGCCTACAGGACAGGAACACTGAAGCTTTCTTT

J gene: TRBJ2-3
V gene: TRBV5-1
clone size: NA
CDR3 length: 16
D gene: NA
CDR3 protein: CASSLGVGGLADTQYF
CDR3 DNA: TGCGCCAGCAGCTTGGGTGTGGGGGGGCTTGCAGATACGCAGTATTTT

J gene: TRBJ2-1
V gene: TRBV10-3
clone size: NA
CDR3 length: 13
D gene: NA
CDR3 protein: CAISGLGDNEQFF
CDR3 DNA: TGTGCCATCAGTGGATTAGGAGACAATGAGCAGTTCTTC

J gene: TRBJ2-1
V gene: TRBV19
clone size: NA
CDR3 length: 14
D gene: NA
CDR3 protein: CAIKSGGGPNEQFF
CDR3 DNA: TGTGCCATTAAGAGTGGGGGGGGGCCTAATGAGCAGTTCTTC

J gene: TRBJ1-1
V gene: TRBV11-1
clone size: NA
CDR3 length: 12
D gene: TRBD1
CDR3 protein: CASSLETGAAFF
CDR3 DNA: TGTGCCAGCAGCTTAGAGACAGGGGCAGCTTTCTTT

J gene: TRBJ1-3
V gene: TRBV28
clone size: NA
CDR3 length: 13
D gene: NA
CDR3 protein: CASRLTQGNTIYF
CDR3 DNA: TGTGCCAGCAGACTAACCCAAGGAAACACCATATATTTT

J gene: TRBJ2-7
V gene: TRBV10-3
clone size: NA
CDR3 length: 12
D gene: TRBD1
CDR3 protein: CAIRTGVHEQYF
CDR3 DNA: TGTGCCATCAGGACAGGGGTGCACGAGCAGTACTTC

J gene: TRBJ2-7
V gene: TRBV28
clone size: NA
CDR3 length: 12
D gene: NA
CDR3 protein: CASSLRATGPYF
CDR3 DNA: TGTGCCAGCAGTTTAAGGGCAACAGGGCCGTACTTC

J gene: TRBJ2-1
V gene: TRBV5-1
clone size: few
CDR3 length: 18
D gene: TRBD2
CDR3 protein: CASSSTGTSGGAYNEQFF
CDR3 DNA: TGCGCCAGCAGCTCCACCGGGACTAGCGGGGGGGCCTACAATGAGCAGTTCTTC

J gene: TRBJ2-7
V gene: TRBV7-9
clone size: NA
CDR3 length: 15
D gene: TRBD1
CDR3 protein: CASSPGTGDPYEQYF
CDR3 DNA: TGTGCCAGCAGCCCGGGGACAGGGGATCCCTACGAGCAGTACTTC

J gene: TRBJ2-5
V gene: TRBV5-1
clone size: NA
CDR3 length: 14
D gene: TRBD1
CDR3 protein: CASSQQGSQETQYF
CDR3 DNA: TGCGCCAGCAGTCAACAGGGGAGTCAAGAGACCCAGTACTTC

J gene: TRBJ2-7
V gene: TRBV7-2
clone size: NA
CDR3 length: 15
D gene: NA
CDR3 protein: CASSFFTGEDYEQYF
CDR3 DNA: TGTGCCAGCAGCTTCTTCACAGGGGAGGACTACGAGCAGTACTTC

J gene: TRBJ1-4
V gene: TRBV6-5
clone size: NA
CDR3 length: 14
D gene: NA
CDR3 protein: CASSHRGRNEKLFF
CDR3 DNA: TGTGCCAGCAGCCATCGGGGTAGGAATGAAAAACTGTTTTTT